This T cell receptor beta chain derives from a study of T cells after yellow fever vaccination. Study observations and caveats: Re-detected after boosting: most primary clones, 96% of CD4 and roughly 88% of CD8. When the response was secondary, it was weaker but reached its peak faster, day 5 versus 15.

Template switching with 5'RACE generated the TCR cDNA and added a universal primer site and UMIs. TCRdb re-analysed the 5' RACE reads in MiXCR, keeping a single row per CDR3 protein. The profile shows around 340,000 distinct CDR3 sequences, approximately 13% of them singletons. This clonotype has a handful of counts. Antigen unknown. The CDR3 contains 18 residues. The germline V gene encodes CDR1 MNHEY and CDR2 SVGEGT. V was pared by 2 bases and J by 6 bases, with 16 bases of the junction left unmatched. The clonotype was recovered from a man between 18 and 29 years old who received the YFV17D yellow fever vaccine. The chain combines TRBV6-2 or TRBV6-3 with TRBJ1-1; 9 bases match TRBD1. Sequenced here: CD4+ T cells sorted from PBMCs, sampled 15 days after the yellow fever booster vaccination. The CDR3 DNA follows: TGTGCCAGCAGTTACCCCACAGGGACAGGGCAGACGATCGCTGAAGCTTTCTTT. It is translated as CASSYPTGTGQTIAEAFF.